The rows below give T cell receptor beta chains drawn from one sample of a study of blood T cell repertoires in COVID-19. Data came from immunoSEQ multiplex PCR; TCRdb stores just in-frame clones and leaves some out. In the table there are about 83,000 clones, 75% to 90% of which are singletons. Input material: peripheral blood. All receptors come from a woman aged 45-65 years with active or convalescent COVID-19. Both conserved end residues are part of each CDR3. The order of the fields is V gene, D gene, clone size, J gene, CDR3 DNA, CDR3 protein. D genes are given only for firm matches. Not every row has a clone size; where given, it reads once, few, many or a size class.

v_call: TRBV27; d_call: -; clone_size: -; j_call: TRBJ2-5; cdr3_nt: TGTGCCAGCAGTTTAGCCAGGTTCCAAGAGACCCAGTACTTC; cdr3_aa: CASSLARFQETQYF
v_call: TRBV10-1; d_call: -; clone_size: few; j_call: TRBJ2-1; cdr3_nt: TGCGCCAGCAGTGATATGCGATCCTCCTACAATGAGCAGTTCTTC; cdr3_aa: CASSDMRSSYNEQFF
v_call: TRBV9; d_call: -; clone_size: once; j_call: TRBJ1-1; cdr3_nt: TGTGCCAGCAGTAGTATGGGGGGACGGACTGAAGCTTTCTTT; cdr3_aa: CASSSMGGRTEAFF
v_call: TRBV5-1; d_call: -; clone_size: -; j_call: TRBJ1-2; cdr3_nt: TGCGCCAGCAGCTTGCGGGGAATTAACACCTTC; cdr3_aa: CASSLRGINTF
v_call: TRBV30; d_call: -; clone_size: once; j_call: TRBJ2-1; cdr3_nt: TGTGCCTGGAGTGTTGGACTATACAATGAGCAGTTCTTC; cdr3_aa: CAWSVGLYNEQFF
v_call: TRBV6-5; d_call: -; clone_size: few; j_call: TRBJ2-2; cdr3_nt: TGTGCCAGCAGACTACCCGGTGGCGGGGAGCTGTTTTTT; cdr3_aa: CASRLPGGGELFF
v_call: TRBV6-2/TRBV6-3; d_call: -; clone_size: -; j_call: TRBJ1-2; cdr3_nt: TGTGCCAGCAGCCGGGCCAGCTATGGCTACACCTTC; cdr3_aa: CASSRASYGYTF
v_call: TRBV11-2; d_call: TRBD2; clone_size: -; j_call: TRBJ2-1; cdr3_nt: TGTGCCAGCAGCCCCCGGTTTAGCGGGGGGTACAATGAGCAGTTCTTC; cdr3_aa: CASSPRFSGGYNEQFF
v_call: TRBV28; d_call: TRBD1; clone_size: -; j_call: TRBJ2-7; cdr3_nt: TGTGCCAGCGGACAGGGGGCCTACGAGCAGTACTTC; cdr3_aa: CASGQGAYEQYF
v_call: TRBV5-1; d_call: TRBD2; clone_size: -; j_call: TRBJ2-1; cdr3_nt: TGCGCCAGCAGGGGATTAGCGGGGTACAATGAGCAGTTCTTC; cdr3_aa: CASRGLAGYNEQFF
v_call: TRBV27; d_call: TRBD1; clone_size: -; j_call: TRBJ1-2; cdr3_nt: TGTGCCAGCAGTCCCACGGACAGGGCCGATGGCTACACCTTC; cdr3_aa: CASSPTDRADGYTF
v_call: TRBV30; d_call: TRBD1; clone_size: -; j_call: TRBJ1-2; cdr3_nt: TGTGCCTCCTCCCGCCCGACAGGGGGCAGGAACTATGGCTACACCTTC; cdr3_aa: CASSRPTGGRNYGYTF
v_call: TRBV18; d_call: TRBD1; clone_size: -; j_call: TRBJ1-4; cdr3_nt: TGTGCCAGCTCACCCGACAGGGGGCCCCAAGAAGAAAAACTGTTTTTT; cdr3_aa: CASSPDRGPQEEKLFF
v_call: TRBV6-5; d_call: -; clone_size: -; j_call: TRBJ1-4; cdr3_nt: TGTGCCAGCAGTCAGGGGTACGGGGACGAAAAACTGTTTTTT; cdr3_aa: CASSQGYGDEKLFF
v_call: TRBV7-9; d_call: -; clone_size: -; j_call: TRBJ1-6; cdr3_nt: TGTGCCAGCAGCCTAGTGGGGAGTGATTCACCCCTCCACTTT; cdr3_aa: CASSLVGSDSPLHF
v_call: TRBV14; d_call: -; clone_size: -; j_call: TRBJ1-2; cdr3_nt: TGTGCCAGCAGCCAAGACCCCTCCGGTCTAGGACATAAGAACTATGGCTACACCTTC; cdr3_aa: CASSQDPSGLGHKNYGYTF
v_call: TRBV6-5; d_call: TRBD1; clone_size: once; j_call: TRBJ1-1; cdr3_nt: TGTGCCAGCAGCTGGATACAGGGGATGAACACTGAAGCTTTCTTT; cdr3_aa: CASSWIQGMNTEAFF
v_call: TRBV3-1/TRBV3-2; d_call: -; clone_size: -; j_call: TRBJ1-2; cdr3_nt: TGTGCCAGCAGCCAATCGGGGGGACAATATGGCTACACCTTC; cdr3_aa: CASSQSGGQYGYTF
v_call: TRBV6-2/TRBV6-3; d_call: -; clone_size: -; j_call: TRBJ1-5; cdr3_nt: TGTGCCAGCAGTTACTCGAGGGAGTTTGGGGGGGCCATGTTTCAGCCCCAGCATTTT; cdr3_aa: CASSYSREFGGAMFQPQHF
v_call: TRBV6-5; d_call: -; clone_size: -; j_call: TRBJ2-7; cdr3_nt: TGTGCCATACGTCGGGCAGGGTCGTACGAGCAGTACTTC; cdr3_aa: CAIRRAGSYEQYF
v_call: TRBV6-2/TRBV6-3; d_call: -; clone_size: -; j_call: TRBJ1-2; cdr3_nt: TGTGCCAGCAGCCCCGCGGGGGCAACGGGAAAGAACTATGGCTACACCTTC; cdr3_aa: CASSPAGATGKNYGYTF
v_call: TRBV3-1/TRBV3-2; d_call: -; clone_size: few; j_call: TRBJ1-2; cdr3_nt: TGTGCCAGCAGCCATTTGGAACAGGGCAACTATGGCTACACCTTC; cdr3_aa: CASSHLEQGNYGYTF
v_call: TRBV30; d_call: -; clone_size: -; j_call: TRBJ2-7; cdr3_nt: TGTGCCTGGACCCCCCCCGGGGACTACGAGCAGTACTTC; cdr3_aa: CAWTPPGDYEQYF
v_call: TRBV15; d_call: TRBD2; clone_size: -; j_call: TRBJ2-3; cdr3_nt: TGTGCCACCAGCCCCCCCACCCTAGCGGTCTTCACAGATACGCAGTATTTT; cdr3_aa: CATSPPTLAVFTDTQYF
v_call: TRBV18; d_call: -; clone_size: once; j_call: TRBJ1-2; cdr3_nt: TGTGCCAGCTCACCACATAATCCAGCAGGAGGACCCTATGGCTACACCTTC; cdr3_aa: CASSPHNPAGGPYGYTF
v_call: TRBV4-1; d_call: -; clone_size: -; j_call: TRBJ2-5; cdr3_nt: TGCGCCAGCAGCCAAGCACCAGGGGTCGGGACCCAGTACTTC; cdr3_aa: CASSQAPGVGTQYF
v_call: TRBV7-9; d_call: TRBD1; clone_size: -; j_call: TRBJ2-5; cdr3_nt: TGTGCCAGCAGCCGGGCCGGGACAGGGGTACAAGAGACCCAGTACTTC; cdr3_aa: CASSRAGTGVQETQYF
v_call: TRBV7-9; d_call: -; clone_size: -; j_call: TRBJ1-5; cdr3_nt: TGTGCCAGCAGCTTAACTATGGTCGGGAGCAATCAGCCCCAGCATTTT; cdr3_aa: CASSLTMVGSNQPQHF
v_call: TRBV30; d_call: TRBD1; clone_size: -; j_call: TRBJ1-2; cdr3_nt: TGTGCCGGAATACAGGGGGACGGCTATGGCTACACCTTC; cdr3_aa: CAGIQGDGYGYTF
v_call: TRBV11-2; d_call: -; clone_size: -; j_call: TRBJ1-1; cdr3_nt: TGTGCCAGCAGCTTACAGGAGAACACTGAAGCTTTCTTT; cdr3_aa: CASSLQENTEAFF
v_call: TRBV27; d_call: -; clone_size: once; j_call: TRBJ2-5; cdr3_nt: TGTGCCAGCAGCCAGCAAGAGACCCAGTACTTC; cdr3_aa: CASSQQETQYF
v_call: TRBV9; d_call: TRBD1; clone_size: -; j_call: TRBJ1-4; cdr3_nt: TGTGCCAGCAGCGCCGGCACAGGGGGCTCATATGTTGAAAAACTGTTTTTT; cdr3_aa: CASSAGTGGSYVEKLFF
v_call: TRBV19; d_call: -; clone_size: -; j_call: TRBJ2-4; cdr3_nt: TGTGCCAGTAGTAGCCCGGCAGGACTGTTAAACATTCAGTACTTC; cdr3_aa: CASSSPAGLLNIQYF
v_call: TRBV6-5; d_call: -; clone_size: once; j_call: TRBJ1-1; cdr3_nt: TGTGCCAGCATTCTACAGGGGAACACTGAAGCTTTCTTT; cdr3_aa: CASILQGNTEAFF
v_call: TRBV15; d_call: -; clone_size: once; j_call: TRBJ1-2; cdr3_nt: TGTGCCACCAGTTCCCCTTTTATTGGCTACACCTTC; cdr3_aa: CATSSPFIGYTF
v_call: TRBV7-9; d_call: TRBD2; clone_size: -; j_call: TRBJ2-5; cdr3_nt: TGTGCCAGCAGCTCCGGACTAGCGGGGGGGGTGCGAGAGACCCAGTACTTC; cdr3_aa: CASSSGLAGGVRETQYF
v_call: TRBV5-1; d_call: TRBD1; clone_size: -; j_call: TRBJ2-7; cdr3_nt: TGCGCCAGCAGCTCCGGGACAGGGGCCTACGAGCAGTACTTC; cdr3_aa: CASSSGTGAYEQYF
v_call: TRBV2; d_call: -; clone_size: -; j_call: TRBJ2-7; cdr3_nt: TGTGCCAGTTCCTTGGGGGGATACTACGAGCAGTACTTC; cdr3_aa: CASSLGGYYEQYF
v_call: TRBV12-3/TRBV12-4; d_call: -; clone_size: once; j_call: TRBJ2-7; cdr3_nt: TGTGCCAGCAGTTTCCACCGGGGCGAGCAGTACTTC; cdr3_aa: CASSFHRGEQYF
v_call: TRBV12-3/TRBV12-4; d_call: TRBD1; clone_size: -; j_call: TRBJ1-1; cdr3_nt: TGTGCCAGCAGCCCCAGGGGGAGAACTGAAGCTTTCTTT; cdr3_aa: CASSPRGRTEAFF
v_call: TRBV6-5; d_call: -; clone_size: -; j_call: TRBJ2-7; cdr3_nt: TGTGCCAGCAGTCAGTTGCGGGGGCACGAGCAGTACTTC; cdr3_aa: CASSQLRGHEQYF
v_call: TRBV25-1; d_call: TRBD1; clone_size: -; j_call: TRBJ1-6; cdr3_nt: TGTGCCAGCAGTGTTGACAGGGGGCAGTATTCACCCCTCCACTTT; cdr3_aa: CASSVDRGQYSPLHF
v_call: TRBV27; d_call: -; clone_size: -; j_call: TRBJ2-1; cdr3_nt: TGTGCCAGCATTCGGGGAGTTGAGCAGTTCTTC; cdr3_aa: CASIRGVEQFF